This T cell receptor (beta chain) stems from a study of control samples from healthy donors and cancer patients. Using immunoSEQ multiplex PCR, the repertoire was profiled, and TCRdb retains in-frame clones only, with some absent. The sample shows 150,000 to 160,000 clones, 93% of them seen only once. Germline V lookup: CDR1 SNHLY, CDR2 FYNNEI. CDR3 size: 14 residues. V shed 6 bases and J 0 bases; nucleotides not matched to a gene: 2. The rearrangement uses TRBV2 and TRBJ2-7, with TRBD1 matching over 10 bases. The origin of this receptor is a middle-aged man in good health. Sequenced sample: blood. The CDR3 spells CASRRQGASYEQYF. The DNA of the CDR3 is TGTGCCAGCAGGAGACAGGGGGCCTCCTACGAGCAGTACTTC.